Following are 20 T cell receptor beta chains from one sample sequenced in a study of T cell responses to AZD1222 COVID-19 vaccine. Generated by immunoSEQ multiplex PCR, the TCRdb table keeps only in-frame clones and is missing some. The table records roughly 130,000 clones, around 90% of them present only once. Material: peripheral blood, obtained on day 0 of AZD1222 vaccination. Receptor source: an adult in good health.

This chain connects TRBV7-6 to TRBJ2-3; a possible D gene is TRBD2 (6 bases). Germline V gene data show CDR1 as SGHVS and CDR2 as FNYEAQ. The length of the CDR3 is 15 residues. Trimming left V 5 bases short and J 2 bases short, with 14 bases between. The CDR3 is CASSPPSAHTDTQYF. The CDR3, as DNA: TGTGCCAGCAGCCCCCCTAGCGCCCACACAGATACGCAGTATTTT.

This sequence joins TRBV7-3 and TRBJ2-1; TRBD2 matches 13 bases. The CDR3 is made up of 15 amino acids. The V and J ends lost 5 bases and 8 bases, in that order; junction bases with no gene match: 6. Germline V CDR1 and CDR2: SGHTA, FQGTGA. The CDR3 bases are TGTGCCAGCAGCCGAGGACTAGCGGGAGTGGATGAGCAGTTCTTC. Protein sequence: CASSRGLAGVDEQFF.

The chain uses TRBV7-2 and TRBJ2-7; D possibly corresponds to TRBD1 (5 bases). This CDR3 has 16 amino acids. Trimming cost V 2 bases and J 5 bases, with 19 bases left between them. CDR1 and CDR2 from the germline V gene are SGHTA and FQGNSA. The CDR3 sequence: CASSLRLFVTEHEQYF. The CDR3 nucleotides read TGTGCCAGCAGCTTACGCTTGTTTGTGACAGAGCACGAGCAGTACTTC.

The CDR3 sequence is CASSRDSLRGGSPLHF. CDR3 coding DNA: TGTGCCAGCAGTAGAGACTCCCTCAGGGGCGGCTCACCCCTCCACTTT. V gene TRBV27 combines with J gene TRBJ1-6, with TRBD1 as a possible D gene (6 bases). Germline values: CDR1 MNHEY, CDR2 SMNVEV (reference sequence). The germline V and J ends were trimmed by 5 bases and 10 bases, with 21 bases remaining between them. The CDR3 is 16 amino acids.

V is TRBV12-3 or TRBV12-4 and J is TRBJ1-5; D call uncertain. Trimming took off 6 bases at V and 9 bases at J, with 6 bases between the two ends. CDR3 length: 10 residues. In DNA form, the CDR3 reads TGTGCCAGCAGCCGCCGGCCCCAGCATTTT. The encoded protein is CASSRRPQHF.

The CDR3 reads CASSLGTAGETQYF. In DNA form, the CDR3 reads TGTGCCAGCAGCCTGGGGACAGCGGGAGAGACCCAGTACTTC. This chain uses TRBV7-9 with TRBJ2-5, with D perhaps TRBD1 (7 bases). This CDR3 region has 14 residues. The germline V gene has CDR1 SEHNR and CDR2 FQNEAQ (reference sequence). The V gene lost 5 bases and the J gene lost 4 bases, with 14 bases spanning the gap.

The chain joins TRBV6-6 to TRBJ1-2; D uncertain. The CDR3 consists of 11 residues. Germline loops: CDR1 MNHNY, CDR2 SVGAGI (reference sequence). The CDR3 DNA is TGTGGGACGATGGCGAACTATGGCTACACCTTC. It specifies CGTMANYGYTF.

With regard to this clone: A read error may account for a junction end that differs from germline. The rearrangement links TRBV7-9 to TRBJ2-3; 10 bases map to TRBD2. This CDR3 comprises 18 residues. CDR1 is SEHNR and CDR2 is FQNEAQ in the germline V gene (reference sequence). The CDR3 DNA reads as TGTGCCAGCAGCTTAAGCCCTAGCGGGAGTAGGAGCATAGATACGCAGTATTTT. This codes for CASSLSPSGSRSIDTQYF.

V and J are TRBV5-1 and TRBJ1-5; the D is unclear. This CDR3 has 16 amino acids. Germline V gives CDR1 SGHRS, CDR2 YFSETQ. V lost 3 bases to trimming and J lost 2 bases, with 15 bases between them. CDR3 residues: CASSSGPELGNQPQHF. The CDR3 DNA reads as TGCGCCAGCAGCTCGGGCCCTGAGCTCGGCAATCAGCCCCAGCATTTT.

The rearrangement joins TRBV13 to TRBJ2-3; 8 bases fit TRBD2. The germline gives CDR1 PRHDT, CDR2 FYEKMQ (reference sequence). The trim removed 5 bases at V and 1 base at J, leaving 8 bases unmatched. This CDR3 is 16 amino acids long. DNA of the CDR3: TGTGCCAGCAGCCCGAGCGGGAGAGATGGCACAGATACGCAGTATTTT. Protein product: CASSPSGRDGTDTQYF.

CDR3 DNA: TGTGCCAGTAGTATATCTACCGGGAACTATCAGCCCCAGCATTTT. It encodes CASSISTGNYQPQHF. The chain uses TRBV19 and TRBJ1-5; no reliable D call. CDR1 LNHDA and CDR2 SQIVND come from the germline V gene (reference sequence). The CDR3 contains 15 residues. Between the trimmed V and J ends, which lost 2 bases and 5 bases, there was a span of 13 bases.

A few counts support this clone. The chain is built from TRBV30 and TRBJ1-1; possibly TRBD1 for D (6 bases). V gave up 3 bases and J gave up 0 bases, with 14 bases separating them. Germline V gene sequence: CDR1 GTSNPN, CDR2 SVGIG (reference sequence). The CDR3 is made up of 15 amino acids. The CDR3 is CAWRNLDRLNTEAFF. The DNA for the CDR3 is TGTGCCTGGAGGAATTTGGACAGATTGAACACTGAAGCTTTCTTT.

V gene TRBV18 combines with J gene TRBJ1-5, with D tentatively TRBD1 (5 bases). The CDR3 has 15 residues. Germline lookup yields CDR1 KGHSH and CDR2 LQKENI. Trimming left V 2 bases short and J 4 bases short, with 12 bases between. The CDR3 here is CASSPEGHVNQPQHF. CDR3 DNA sequence: TGTGCCAGCTCACCAGAGGGGCATGTTAATCAGCCCCAGCATTTT.

The rearrangement uses TRBV30 and TRBJ1-4; D is unclear. V was clipped by 5 bases and J by 8 bases, with 12 bases between them. From germline, CDR1 is GTSNPN and CDR2 SVGIG (reference sequence). The CDR3 spans 12 residues. The CDR3 is CAWGPTGEKLFF. The CDR3 region has the DNA TGTGCCTGGGGACCGACGGGGGAAAAACTGTTTTTT.

The V gene is TRBV30, the J gene TRBJ2-1; unclear D gene. This CDR3 comprises 11 residues. Per germline, CDR1 GTSNPN and CDR2 SVGIG (reference sequence). Trimming shortened V by 2 bases and J by 7 bases, and 6 bases separated the two germline ends. This CDR3 reads CAWSRLNEQFF. The CDR3, as DNA: TGTGCCTGGAGTCGGTTGAATGAGCAGTTCTTC. Full variable domain (remainder filled in from reference TRBV30 and TRBJ2-1): SQTIHQWPATLVQPVGSPLSLECTVEGTSNPNLYWYRQAAGRGLQLLFYSVGIGQISSEVPQNLSASRPQDRQFILSSKKLLLSDSGFYLCAWSRLNEQFFGPGTRLTVL.

In this sample, this clone turned up once. The chain employs TRBV28 and TRBJ1-5, with no clear D. V was shortened by 7 bases and J by 9 bases, with 10 bases between the two germline ends. Germline lookup yields CDR1 MDHEN and CDR2 SYDVKM. This CDR3 is built from 11 residues. In DNA, the CDR3 is TGTGCCAGCATCTCGGGAGGGCCCCAGCATTTT. This translates into CASISGGPQHF. Filled out from reference TRBV28 and TRBJ1-5, the complete variable domain reads DVKVTQSSRYLVKRTGEKVFLECVQDMDHENMFWYRQDPGLGLRLIYFSYDVKMKEKGDIPEGYSVSREKKERFSLILESASTNQTSMYLCASISGGPQHFGDGTRLSIL.

The chain uses TRBV28 and TRBJ2-7; the D is unclear. This CDR3 is 11 amino acids long. Trimming cost V 8 bases and J 3 bases, with 8 bases left between them. CDR1 MDHEN and CDR2 SYDVKM come from the germline V gene. For the CDR3, the DNA is TGTGCCAGCGGAATTCACTACGAGCAGTACTTC. Its protein product is CASGIHYEQYF.

This clone has more than one count but fewer than ten. The gene calls are TRBV5-1 and TRBJ2-7, with D tentatively TRBD1 (6 bases). Germline assignment: CDR1 SGHRS and CDR2 YFSETQ. V shed 0 bases and J shed 0 bases, with 7 bases lying between them. CDR3 length: 14 residues. CDR3 sequence: CASSLVDSSYEQYF. In nucleotides, the CDR3 is TGCGCCAGCAGCTTGGTGGACAGCTCCTACGAGCAGTACTTC.

V and J are TRBV24-1 and TRBJ2-1; D gene unclear. Trimming cost V 3 bases and J 6 bases, with 2 bases left between them. This CDR3 contains 11 residues. CDR1 is KGHDR and CDR2 is SFDVKD in the germline V gene. The CDR3 bases are TGTGCCACCAGTGATACCAATGAGCAGTTCTTC. Its protein product is CATSDTNEQFF.

V is TRBV7-2 and J is TRBJ2-2; unclear D gene. Germline loops: CDR1 SGHTA, CDR2 FQGNSA. This CDR3 is built from 13 residues. The germline V and J ends were trimmed by 1 base and 5 bases, with 5 bases remaining between them. CDR3 sequence (DNA): TGTGCCAGCAGCTTAGTAATTACCGGGGAGCTGTTTTTT. It encodes CASSLVITGELFF.